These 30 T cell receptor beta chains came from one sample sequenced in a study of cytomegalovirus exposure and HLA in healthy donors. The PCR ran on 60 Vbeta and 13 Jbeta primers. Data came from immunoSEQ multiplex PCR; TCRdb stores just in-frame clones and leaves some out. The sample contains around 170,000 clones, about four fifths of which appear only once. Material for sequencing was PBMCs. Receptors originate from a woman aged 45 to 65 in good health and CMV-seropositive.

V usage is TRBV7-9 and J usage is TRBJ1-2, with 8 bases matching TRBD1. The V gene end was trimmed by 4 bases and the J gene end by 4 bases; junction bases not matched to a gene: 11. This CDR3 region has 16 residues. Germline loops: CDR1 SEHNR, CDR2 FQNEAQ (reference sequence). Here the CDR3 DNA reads TGTGCCAGCAGCTACCGAAGGCCGGACAGGGCCTATGGCTACACCTTC. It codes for CASSYRRPDRAYGYTF.

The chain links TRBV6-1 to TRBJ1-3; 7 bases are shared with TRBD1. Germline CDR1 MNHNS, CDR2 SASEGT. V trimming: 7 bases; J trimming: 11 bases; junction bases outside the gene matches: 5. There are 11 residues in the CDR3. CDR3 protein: CASNLGGSIYF. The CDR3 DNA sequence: TGTGCCAGCAACCTAGGGGGCTCCATATATTTT.

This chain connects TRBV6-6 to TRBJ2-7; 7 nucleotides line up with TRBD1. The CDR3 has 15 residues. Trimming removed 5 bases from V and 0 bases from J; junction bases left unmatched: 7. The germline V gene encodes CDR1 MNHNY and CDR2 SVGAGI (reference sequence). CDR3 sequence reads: CASSPTGPSSYEQYF. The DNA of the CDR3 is TGTGCCAGCAGTCCGACAGGGCCCTCCTCCTACGAGCAGTACTTC.

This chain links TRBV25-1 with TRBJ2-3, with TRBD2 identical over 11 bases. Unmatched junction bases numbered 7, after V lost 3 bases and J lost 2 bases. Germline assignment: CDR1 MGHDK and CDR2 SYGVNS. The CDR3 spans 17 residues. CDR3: CASSERGTSGFTDTQYF. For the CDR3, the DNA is TGTGCCAGCAGTGAGCGGGGGACTAGCGGTTTCACAGATACGCAGTATTTT.

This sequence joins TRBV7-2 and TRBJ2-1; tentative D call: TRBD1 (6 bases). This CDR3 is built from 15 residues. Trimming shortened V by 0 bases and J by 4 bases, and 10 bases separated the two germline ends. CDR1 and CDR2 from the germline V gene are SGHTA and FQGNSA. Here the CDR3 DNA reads TGTGCCAGCAGCTTAGCTAGGGGGTCTTACAATGAGCAGTTCTTC. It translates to CASSLARGSYNEQFF.

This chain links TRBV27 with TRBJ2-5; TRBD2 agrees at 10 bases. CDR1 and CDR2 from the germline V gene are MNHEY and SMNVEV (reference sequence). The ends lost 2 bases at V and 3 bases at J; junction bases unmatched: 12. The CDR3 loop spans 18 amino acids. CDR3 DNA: TGTGCCAGCAGTTTAAGGTCGGCTAGCGGGAGAAGCAAAGAGACCCAGTACTTC. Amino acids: CASSLRSASGRSKETQYF.

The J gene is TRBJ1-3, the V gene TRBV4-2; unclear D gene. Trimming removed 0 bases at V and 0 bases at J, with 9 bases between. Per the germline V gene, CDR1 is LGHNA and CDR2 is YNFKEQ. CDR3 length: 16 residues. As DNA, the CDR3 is TGTGCCAGCAGCCAAGATATCGGTAGCTCTGGAAACACCATATATTTT. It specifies CASSQDIGSSGNTIYF.

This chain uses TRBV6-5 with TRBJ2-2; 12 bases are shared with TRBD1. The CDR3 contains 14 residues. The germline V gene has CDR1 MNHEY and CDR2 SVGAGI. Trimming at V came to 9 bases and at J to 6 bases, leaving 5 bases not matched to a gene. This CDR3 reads CASARDRGPGELFF. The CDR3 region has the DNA TGTGCCAGTGCCCGGGACAGGGGGCCCGGGGAGCTGTTTTTT.

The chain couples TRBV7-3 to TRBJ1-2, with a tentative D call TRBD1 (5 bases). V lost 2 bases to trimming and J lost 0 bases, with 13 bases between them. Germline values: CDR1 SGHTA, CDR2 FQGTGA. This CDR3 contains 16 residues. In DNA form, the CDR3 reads TGTGCCAGCAGCTTAGGGGCAGGCGTCACTAACTATGGCTACACCTTC. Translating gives CASSLGAGVTNYGYTF.

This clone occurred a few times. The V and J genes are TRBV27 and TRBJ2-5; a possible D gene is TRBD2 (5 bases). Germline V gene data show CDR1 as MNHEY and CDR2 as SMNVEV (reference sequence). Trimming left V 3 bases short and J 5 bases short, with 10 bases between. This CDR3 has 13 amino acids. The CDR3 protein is CASSFGILETQYF. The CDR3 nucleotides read TGTGCCAGCAGTTTCGGGATTCTGGAGACCCAGTACTTC.

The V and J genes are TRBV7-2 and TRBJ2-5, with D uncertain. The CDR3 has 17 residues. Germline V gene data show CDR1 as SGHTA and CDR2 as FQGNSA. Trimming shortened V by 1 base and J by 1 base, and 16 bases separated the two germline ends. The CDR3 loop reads CASSLEFAGPLQETQYF. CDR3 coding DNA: TGTGCCAGCAGCTTAGAATTTGCAGGCCCCCTCCAAGAGACCCAGTACTTC.

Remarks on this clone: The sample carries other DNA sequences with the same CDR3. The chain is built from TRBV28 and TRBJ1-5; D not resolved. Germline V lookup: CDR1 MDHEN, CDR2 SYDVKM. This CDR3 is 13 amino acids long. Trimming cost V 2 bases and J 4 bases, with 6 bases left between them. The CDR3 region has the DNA TGTGCCAGCAGTTTAATCAGGAATCAGCCCCAGCATTTT. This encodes CASSLIRNQPQHF.

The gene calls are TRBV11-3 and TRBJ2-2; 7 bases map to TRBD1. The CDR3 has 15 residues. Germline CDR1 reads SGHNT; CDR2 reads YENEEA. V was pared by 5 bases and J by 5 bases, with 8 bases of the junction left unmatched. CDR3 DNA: TGTGCCAGCAGCCCAAAGAGGGACAGTACCGGGGAGCTGTTTTTT. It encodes CASSPKRDSTGELFF.

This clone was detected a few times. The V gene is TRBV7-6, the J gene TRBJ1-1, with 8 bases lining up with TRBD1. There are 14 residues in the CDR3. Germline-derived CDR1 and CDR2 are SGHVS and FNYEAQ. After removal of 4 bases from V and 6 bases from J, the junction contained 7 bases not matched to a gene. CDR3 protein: CASSSQGAEAEAFF. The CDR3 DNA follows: TGTGCCAGCAGCTCCCAGGGGGCTGAGGCTGAAGCTTTCTTT. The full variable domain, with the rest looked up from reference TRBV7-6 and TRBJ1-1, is GAGVSQSPRYKVTKRGQDVALRCDPISGHVSLYWYRQALGQGPEFLTYFNYEAQQDKSGLPNDRFSAERPEGSISTLTIQRTEQRDSAMYRCASSSQGAEAEAFFGQGTRLTVV.

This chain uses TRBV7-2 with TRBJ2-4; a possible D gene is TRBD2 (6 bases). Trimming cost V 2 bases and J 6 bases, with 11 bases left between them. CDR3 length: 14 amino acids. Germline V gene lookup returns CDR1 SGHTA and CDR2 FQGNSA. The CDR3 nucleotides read TGTGCCAGCAGCTTACGCCAGGGAGGAAACATTCAGTACTTC. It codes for CASSLRQGGNIQYF.

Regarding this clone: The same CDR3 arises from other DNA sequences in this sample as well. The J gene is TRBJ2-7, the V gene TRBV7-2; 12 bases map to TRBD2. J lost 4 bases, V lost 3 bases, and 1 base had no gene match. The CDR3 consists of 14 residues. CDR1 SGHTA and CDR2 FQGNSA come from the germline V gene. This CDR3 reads CASSLTSGSYEQYF. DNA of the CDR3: TGTGCCAGCAGCTTGACTAGCGGGAGTTACGAGCAGTACTTC.

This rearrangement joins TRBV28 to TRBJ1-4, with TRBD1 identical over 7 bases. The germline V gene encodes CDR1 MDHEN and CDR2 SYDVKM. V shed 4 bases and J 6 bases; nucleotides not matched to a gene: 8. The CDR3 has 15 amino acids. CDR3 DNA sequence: TGTGCCAGCAGTTCCATAAGGGACAGCCATGAAAAACTGTTTTTT. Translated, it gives CASSSIRDSHEKLFF. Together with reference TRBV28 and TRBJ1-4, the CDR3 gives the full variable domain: DVKVTQSSRYLVKRTGEKVFLECVQDMDHENMFWYRQDPGLGLRLIYFSYDVKMKEKGDIPEGYSVSREKKERFSLILESASTNQTSMYLCASSSIRDSHEKLFFGSGTQLSVL.

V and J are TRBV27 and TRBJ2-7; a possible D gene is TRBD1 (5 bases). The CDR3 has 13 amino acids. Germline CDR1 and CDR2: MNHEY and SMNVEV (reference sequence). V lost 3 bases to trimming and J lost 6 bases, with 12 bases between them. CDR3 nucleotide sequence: TGTGCCAGCAGTTTTCTGGACATAAGCGAGCAGTACTTC. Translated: CASSFLDISEQYF.

The CDR3 DNA sequence: TGTGCCAGCAGCCGATGGACAGGGGGCCCAGATACGCAGTATTTT. This encodes CASSRWTGGPDTQYF. The chain recombines TRBV5-6 with TRBJ2-3, with 11 bases fitting TRBD1. Germline V CDR1 and CDR2: SGHDT, YYEEEE. The CDR3 has 15 residues. V dropped 4 bases and J dropped 4; count of bases not matched to a gene: 5.

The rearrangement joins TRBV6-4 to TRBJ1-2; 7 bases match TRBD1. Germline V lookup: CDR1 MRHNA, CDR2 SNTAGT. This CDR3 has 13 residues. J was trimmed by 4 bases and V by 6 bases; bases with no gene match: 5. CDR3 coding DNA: TGTGCCAGCAGCCGACAGGGCTCCTATGGCTACACCTTC. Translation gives CASSRQGSYGYTF.

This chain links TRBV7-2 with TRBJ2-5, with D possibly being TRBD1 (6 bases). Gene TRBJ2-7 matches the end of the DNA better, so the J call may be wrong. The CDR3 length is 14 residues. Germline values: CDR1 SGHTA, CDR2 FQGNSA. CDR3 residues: CASSRVQGLYEQYF. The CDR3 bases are TGTGCCAGCAGCCGAGTACAGGGCCTCTACGAGCAGTACTTC.

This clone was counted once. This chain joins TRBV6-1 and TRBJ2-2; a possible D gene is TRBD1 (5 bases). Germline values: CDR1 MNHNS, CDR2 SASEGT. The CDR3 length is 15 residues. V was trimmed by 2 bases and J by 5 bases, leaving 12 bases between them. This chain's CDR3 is CASSETAGQTGELFF. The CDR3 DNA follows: TGTGCCAGCAGTGAAACGGCAGGACAAACCGGGGAGCTGTTTTTT.

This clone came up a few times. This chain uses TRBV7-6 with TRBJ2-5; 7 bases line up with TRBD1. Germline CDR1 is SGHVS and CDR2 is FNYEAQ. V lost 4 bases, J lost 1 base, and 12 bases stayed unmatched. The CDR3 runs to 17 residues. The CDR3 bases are TGTGCCAGCAGCTCCTACCACGGGGCAGGGGGCCAAGAGACCCAGTACTTC. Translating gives CASSSYHGAGGQETQYF.

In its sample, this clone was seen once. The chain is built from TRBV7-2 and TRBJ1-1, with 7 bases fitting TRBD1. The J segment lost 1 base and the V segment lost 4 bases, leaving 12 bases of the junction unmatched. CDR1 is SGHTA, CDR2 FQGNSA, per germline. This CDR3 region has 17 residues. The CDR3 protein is CASSSRTGAIGNTEAFF. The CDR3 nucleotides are TGTGCCAGCAGCTCGCGGACAGGCGCCATAGGGAACACTGAAGCTTTCTTT. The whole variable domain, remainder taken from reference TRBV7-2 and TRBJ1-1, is GAGVSQSPSNKVTEKGKDVELRCDPISGHTALYWYRQSLGQGLEFLIYFQGNSAPDKSGLPSDRFSAERTGGSVSTLTIQRTQQEDSAVYLCASSSRTGAIGNTEAFFGQGTRLTVV.

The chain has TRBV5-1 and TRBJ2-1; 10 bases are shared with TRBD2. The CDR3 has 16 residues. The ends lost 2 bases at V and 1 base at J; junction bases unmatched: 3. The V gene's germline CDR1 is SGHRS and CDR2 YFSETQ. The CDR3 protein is CASSFSGGSSYNEQFF. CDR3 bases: TGCGCCAGCAGCTTTAGCGGGGGGAGTTCCTACAATGAGCAGTTCTTC.

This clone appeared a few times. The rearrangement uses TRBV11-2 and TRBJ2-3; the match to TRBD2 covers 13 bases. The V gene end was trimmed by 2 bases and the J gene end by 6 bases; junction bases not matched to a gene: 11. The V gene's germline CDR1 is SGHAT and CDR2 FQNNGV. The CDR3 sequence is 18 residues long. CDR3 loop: CASSLRPTSGRARDTQYF. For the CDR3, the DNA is TGTGCCAGCAGCTTACGGCCTACTAGCGGGAGGGCCAGGGATACGCAGTATTTT.

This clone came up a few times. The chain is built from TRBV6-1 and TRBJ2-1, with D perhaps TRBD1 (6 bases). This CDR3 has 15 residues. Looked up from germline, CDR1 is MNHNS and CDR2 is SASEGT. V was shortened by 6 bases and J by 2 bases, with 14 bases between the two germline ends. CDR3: CASRENRVAYNEQFF. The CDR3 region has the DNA TGTGCCAGCAGGGAGAACAGGGTTGCCTACAATGAGCAGTTCTTC.

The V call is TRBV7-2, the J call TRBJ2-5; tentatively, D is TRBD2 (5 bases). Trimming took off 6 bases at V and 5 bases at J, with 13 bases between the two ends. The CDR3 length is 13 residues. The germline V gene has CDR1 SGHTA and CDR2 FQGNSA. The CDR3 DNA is TGTGCCAGCAGGTTTGGGAGTCGGGAGACCCAGTACTTC. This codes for CASRFGSRETQYF.

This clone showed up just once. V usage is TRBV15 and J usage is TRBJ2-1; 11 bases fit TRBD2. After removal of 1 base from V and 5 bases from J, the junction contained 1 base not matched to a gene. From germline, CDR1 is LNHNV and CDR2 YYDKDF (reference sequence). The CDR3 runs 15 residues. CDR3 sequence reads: CATSRASGRNNEQFF. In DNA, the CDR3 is TGTGCCACCAGCAGAGCTAGCGGGAGGAACAATGAGCAGTTCTTC.

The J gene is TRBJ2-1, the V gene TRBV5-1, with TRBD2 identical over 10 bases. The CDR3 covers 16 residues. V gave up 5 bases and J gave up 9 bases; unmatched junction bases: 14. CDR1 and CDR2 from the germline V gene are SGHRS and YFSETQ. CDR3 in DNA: TGCGCCAGCAGATCCCTGGGTGAGCGGGAGGGCGTTGAGCAGTTCTTC. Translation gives CASRSLGEREGVEQFF.